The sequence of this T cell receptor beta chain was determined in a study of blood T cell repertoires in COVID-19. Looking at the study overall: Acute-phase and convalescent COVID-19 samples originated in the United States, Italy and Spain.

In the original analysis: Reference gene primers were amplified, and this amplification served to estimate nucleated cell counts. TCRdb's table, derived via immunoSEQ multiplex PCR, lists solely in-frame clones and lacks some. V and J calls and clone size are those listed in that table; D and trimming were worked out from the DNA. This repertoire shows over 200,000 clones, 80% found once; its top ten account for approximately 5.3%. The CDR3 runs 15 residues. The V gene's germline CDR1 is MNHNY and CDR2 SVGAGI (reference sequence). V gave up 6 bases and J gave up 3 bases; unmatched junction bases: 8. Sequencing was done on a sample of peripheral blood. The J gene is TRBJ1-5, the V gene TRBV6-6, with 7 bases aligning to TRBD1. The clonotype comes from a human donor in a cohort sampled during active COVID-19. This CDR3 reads CASSLRGLVNQPQHF. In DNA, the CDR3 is TGTGCCAGCAGCCTCAGGGGGTTGGTCAATCAGCCCCAGCATTTT.